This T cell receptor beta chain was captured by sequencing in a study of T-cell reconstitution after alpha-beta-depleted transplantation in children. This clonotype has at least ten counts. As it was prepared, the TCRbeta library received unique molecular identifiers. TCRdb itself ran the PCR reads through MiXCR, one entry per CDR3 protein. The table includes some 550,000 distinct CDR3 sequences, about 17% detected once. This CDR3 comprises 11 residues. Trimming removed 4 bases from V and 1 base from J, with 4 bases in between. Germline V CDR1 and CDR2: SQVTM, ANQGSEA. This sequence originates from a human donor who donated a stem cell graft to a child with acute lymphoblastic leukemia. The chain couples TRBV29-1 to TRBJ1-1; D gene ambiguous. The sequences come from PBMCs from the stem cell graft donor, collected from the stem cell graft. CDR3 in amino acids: CSVAWNTEAFF. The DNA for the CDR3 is TGCAGCGTTGCATGGAACACTGAAGCTTTCTTT.